The 29 T cell receptor beta chains in this list originate from one sample, sequenced in a study of blood T cells in healthy people across ages. Next came a second PCR, run for about 7 to 12 cycles, which used a sample-barcoded 5' primer along with a J-beta primer mix. TCRdb redid the calling of the 5' RACE reads with MiXCR, one entry per CDR3 protein. The top ten clones hold 30% to 35% of a sample with fewer than 800,000 distinct CDR3 sequences, 45% to 50% of them seen once. Sequences were obtained from blood. The source of these receptors is an older woman in good health.

The chain is built from TRBV12-3 or TRBV12-4 and TRBJ2-2; TRBD2 matches 14 bases. Trimming removed 6 bases from V and 4 bases from J; junction bases left unmatched: 4. The CDR3 is made up of 16 amino acids. This chain's CDR3 is CASRGTSGSGTGELFF. CDR3 nucleotide sequence: TGTGCCAGCAGAGGGACTAGCGGGAGTGGCACCGGGGAGCTGTTTTTT.

The gene calls are TRBV4-3 and TRBJ2-1, with TRBD1 matching 8 bases. With 3 bases clipped from V and 12 bases from J, the junction kept 10 bases outside the gene matches. The length of the CDR3 is 14 residues. The germline V gene encodes CDR1 LGHNA and CDR2 YSLEER. CDR3 amino acids: CASSHTTGTGWQFF. CDR3 DNA sequence: TGCGCCAGCAGCCATACAACCGGGACAGGATGGCAGTTCTTC.

This chain uses TRBV4-1 with TRBJ1-2; D might be TRBD1 (6 bases). Germline CDR1 and CDR2: MGHRA and YSYEKL. The CDR3 runs to 14 residues. V was trimmed by 3 bases and J by 3 bases, leaving 11 bases between them. CDR3 amino acids: CASSQGDTYYGYTF. The CDR3 DNA reads TGCGCCAGCAGCCAGGGGGACACCTACTATGGCTACACCTTC.

This clonotype was seen more than once but under ten times. This rearrangement joins TRBV7-3 to TRBJ2-3; 11 bases match TRBD2. This CDR3 is 14 amino acids long. Germline V gene sequence: CDR1 SGHTA, CDR2 FQGTGA. Unmatched junction bases numbered 3, after V lost 7 bases and J lost 3 bases. Written as DNA, the CDR3 is TGTGCCAGCAAAAGGACTAGCGGGACAGATACGCAGTATTTT. It is translated as CASKRTSGTDTQYF.

This clonotype appeared a few times. The chain uses TRBV29-1 and TRBJ2-1; D not resolved. The CDR3 is 12 amino acids. V was shortened by 7 bases and J by 9 bases, with 16 bases between the two germline ends. Germline values: CDR1 SQVTM, CDR2 ANQGSEA. The CDR3 DNA reads TGCAGCGCCTCTCCCGGGTACGCTGAGCAGTTCTTC. Translation gives CSASPGYAEQFF.

The chain uses TRBV27 and TRBJ2-4; D is unclear. Trimming stripped 5 bases from V and 0 bases from J, with 8 bases between. Germline assignment: CDR1 MNHEY and CDR2 SMNVEV (reference sequence). The CDR3 length is 14 residues. CDR3 amino acids: CASSQRIAKNIQYF. The CDR3 DNA follows: TGTGCCAGCAGTCAGAGAATAGCCAAAAACATTCAGTACTTC.

This clonotype was recorded a few times. The V call is TRBV2, the J call TRBJ2-7; 7 nucleotides match TRBD1. The CDR3 is 15 amino acids. With 6 bases clipped from V and 2 bases from J, the junction kept 10 bases outside the gene matches. The germline V gene encodes CDR1 SNHLY and CDR2 FYNNEI. The CDR3 bases are TGTGCCAGCAGCGATCTAGGACAGGTTACCTACGAGCAGTACTTC. Amino acid sequence: CASSDLGQVTYEQYF.

This clonotype was seen a few times. The rearrangement joins TRBV5-1 to TRBJ2-2; D gene uncertain. Germline CDR1 is SGHRS and CDR2 is YFSETQ. The CDR3 extends over 17 amino acids. V was trimmed by 0 bases and J by 2 bases, leaving 14 bases between them. As DNA, the CDR3 is TGCGCCAGCAGCTTGGGCCCTCAAACAGACAACACCGGGGAGCTGTTTTTT. Its protein product is CASSLGPQTDNTGELFF. Complete variable domain (other parts from reference TRBV5-1 and TRBJ2-2): KAGVTQTPRYLIKTRGQQVTLSCSPISGHRSVSWYQQTPGQGLQFLFEYFSETQRNKGNFPGRFSGRQFSNSRSEMNVSTLELGDSALYLCASSLGPQTDNTGELFFGEGSRLTVL.

The genes are TRBV7-2 and TRBJ2-3, with 7 positions matching TRBD2. This CDR3 contains 15 residues. Germline values: CDR1 SGHTA, CDR2 FQGNSA. V was pared by 3 bases and J by 0 bases, with 3 bases of the junction left unmatched. The CDR3 nucleotides read TGTGCCAGCAGCTTGCGGGAGTCGAGCACAGATACGCAGTATTTT. Its protein is CASSLRESSTDTQYF.

The rearrangement links TRBV7-8 to TRBJ2-7; D is perhaps TRBD1 (6 bases). The CDR3 loop spans 14 amino acids. CDR1 SGHVS and CDR2 FQNEAQ come from the germline V gene. Trimming pared 7 bases from V and 2 bases from J, leaving 15 bases between. The CDR3 DNA follows: TGTGCCAGCAAGGAAGGCAGGGGACCCTACGAGCAGTACTTC. Translating gives CASKEGRGPYEQYF.

The chain joins TRBV3-1 to TRBJ2-4, with a possible D match to TRBD2 (5 bases). The CDR3 has 14 amino acids. V lost 2 bases to trimming and J lost 6 bases, with 11 bases between them. Germline CDR1 is LGHDT and CDR2 is YNNKEL (reference sequence). The CDR3 region is CASSQREGTNIQYF. CDR3 DNA: TGTGCCAGCAGCCAACGGGAAGGTACAAACATTCAGTACTTC.

This clonotype has more than one count but fewer than ten. This chain uses TRBV4-3 with TRBJ1-2; no clear D. From germline, CDR1 is LGHNA and CDR2 YSLEER. This CDR3 contains 14 residues. Trimming cost V 0 bases and J 5 bases, with 10 bases left between them. The CDR3 DNA reads TGCGCCAGCAGCCAAGATCTATGGAGATATGGCTACACCTTC. This encodes CASSQDLWRYGYTF.

The chain combines TRBV7-2 with TRBJ1-1; the D is unclear. This CDR3 is built from 13 residues. Germline CDR1 and CDR2: SGHTA and FQGNSA. Trimming removed 1 base from V and 11 bases from J, with 14 bases in between. Here the CDR3 DNA reads TGTGCCAGCAGCTTAGGTGTGAAGGGAGCGGCTTTCTTT. Translated, it gives CASSLGVKGAAFF.

CDR3: CASSLGRTGAASSGANVLTF. As DNA, the CDR3 is TGCGCCAGCAGCTTGGGCAGAACGGGAGCTGCCTCCTCTGGGGCCAACGTCCTGACTTTC. The chain joins TRBV5-1 to TRBJ2-6, with TRBD2 as a possible D gene (6 bases). Germline CDR1 is SGHRS and CDR2 is YFSETQ. V was clipped by 0 bases and J by 0 bases, with 19 bases between them. The CDR3 loop spans 20 amino acids.

V is TRBV5-4 and J is TRBJ2-2; no firm D call. Germline CDR1 SGHNT, CDR2 YYREEE (reference sequence). The CDR3 runs to 14 residues. V lost 1 base and J lost 8, with 12 bases in between. CDR3 sequence: CASSLPSARGELFF. The CDR3 DNA is TGTGCCAGCAGCTTGCCCTCCGCCCGAGGGGAGCTGTTTTTT. Drawing the rest from reference TRBV5-4 and TRBJ2-2, the complete variable domain is ETGVTQSPTHLIKTRGQQVTLRCSSQSGHNTVSWYQQALGQGPQFIFQYYREEENGRGNFPPRFSGLQFPNYSSELNVNALELDDSALYLCASSLPSARGELFFGEGSRLTVL.

This clonotype was seen only once. This sequence joins TRBV6-2 or TRBV6-3 and TRBJ1-1; 7 bases fit TRBD1. This CDR3 has 18 residues. Germline CDR1 and CDR2: MNHEY and SVGEGT. The V gene end was trimmed by 2 bases and the J gene end by 1 base; junction bases not matched to a gene: 13. This chain's CDR3 is CASSYGGTVVRANTEAFF. The CDR3 nucleotides read TGTGCCAGCAGTTACGGAGGGACAGTAGTTAGGGCGAACACTGAAGCTTTCTTT.

This clonotype was seen more than once but under ten times. This CDR3 is CASSLDGTRDTQYF. The CDR3 bases are TGTGCCAGCAGCTTAGACGGGACTAGGGATACGCAGTATTTT. The gene calls are TRBV7-8 and TRBJ2-3; 8 bases map to TRBD2. This CDR3 has 14 amino acids. Germline CDR1 and CDR2: SGHVS and FQNEAQ. J gave up 6 bases and V 1 base, and 3 bases lay outside the gene matches.

The chain links TRBV18 to TRBJ1-2; TRBD1 might be the D (6 bases). Germline lookup yields CDR1 KGHSH and CDR2 LQKENI. V was trimmed by 6 bases and J by 6 bases, leaving 20 bases between them. The CDR3 spans 15 residues. The CDR3 protein is CASSILDSSSDGYTF. For the CDR3, the DNA is TGTGCCAGCTCTATCCTGGACAGCAGTTCCGATGGCTACACCTTC.

This chain connects TRBV28 to TRBJ2-7; 10 positions agree with TRBD2. Germline V gene lookup returns CDR1 MDHEN and CDR2 SYDVKM. The CDR3 length is 15 residues. The V and J ends lost 2 bases and 2 bases, in that order; junction bases with no gene match: 3. CDR3 residues: CASSLITSGTYEQYF. CDR3 nucleotides: TGTGCCAGCAGTTTAATAACTAGCGGGACCTACGAGCAGTACTTC.

The chain employs TRBV7-9 and TRBJ2-7, with TRBD1 identical over 8 bases. The trim removed 4 bases at V and 2 bases at J, leaving 7 bases unmatched. The CDR3 runs 15 residues. The V gene's germline CDR1 is SEHNR and CDR2 FQNEAQ (reference sequence). CDR3 DNA sequence: TGTGCCAGCAGCTCAACGGACAGGGCCCCCTACGAGCAGTACTTC. This translates into CASSSTDRAPYEQYF.

The chain carries TRBV9 and TRBJ2-1; 7 bases map to TRBD2. V shed 6 bases and J 0 bases; nucleotides not matched to a gene: 6. There are 15 residues in the CDR3. CDR1 is SGDLS, CDR2 YYNGEE, per germline. The CDR3 sequence is CASTRESFSYNEQFF. The CDR3 region has the DNA TGTGCCAGCACGCGGGAGAGCTTCTCCTACAATGAGCAGTTCTTC.

The gene calls are TRBV29-1 and TRBJ2-6; TRBD2 is a possible D gene (6 bases). The CDR3 totals 16 residues. Between the trimmed V and J ends, which lost 5 bases and 0 bases, there was a span of 14 bases. The V gene's germline CDR1 is SQVTM and CDR2 ANQGSEA. The CDR3 is CSVIAGPSSGANVLTF. Written as DNA, the CDR3 is TGCAGCGTTATTGCGGGGCCCAGCTCTGGGGCCAACGTCCTGACTTTC. The whole variable domain, remainder taken from reference TRBV29-1 and TRBJ2-6, is SAVISQKPSRDICQRGTSLTIQCQVDSQVTMMFWYRQQPGQSLTLIATANQGSEATYESGFVIDKFPISRPNLTFSTLTVSNMSPEDSSIYLCSVIAGPSSGANVLTFGAGSRLTVL.

The rearrangement joins TRBV20-1 to TRBJ2-7; 7 bases are shared with TRBD1. Gene TRBJ2-4 matches the end of the DNA better, so the J call may be wrong. Germline V lookup: CDR1 DFQATT, CDR2 SNEGSKA (reference sequence). The CDR3 loop spans 15 amino acids. CDR3 sequence (DNA): TGCAGTGCCGTTCCACTCACAGGGGTAAAAAACATTCAGTACTTC. Protein: CSAVPLTGVKNIQYF.

V and J are TRBV20-1 and TRBJ2-1, with 9 positions matching TRBD2. The CDR3 has 18 residues. Germline-derived CDR1 and CDR2 are DFQATT and SNEGSKA (reference sequence). Losses at the gene ends were 0 bases for V and 9 bases for J; bases not matched to a gene: 18. CDR3 loop: CSARDRPSGTIPSSEQFF. For the CDR3, the DNA is TGCAGTGCTAGAGATCGTCCTAGCGGGACCATCCCAAGTAGTGAGCAGTTCTTC.

The V gene is TRBV6-2 or TRBV6-3, the J gene TRBJ2-2, with 8 bases aligning to TRBD1. From germline, CDR1 is MNHEY and CDR2 SVGEGT. The CDR3 totals 16 residues. V lost 5 bases to trimming and J lost 1 base; unmatched junction nucleotides: 6. CDR3 in amino acids: CASSPAGTGNTGELFF. The CDR3, as DNA: TGTGCCAGCAGTCCTGCCGGGACAGGGAACACCGGGGAGCTGTTTTTT.

J is TRBJ1-4 and V is TRBV20-1; 8 bases are shared with TRBD1. J lost 0 bases, V lost 1 base, and 7 bases had no gene match. The CDR3 is made up of 17 amino acids. Germline values: CDR1 DFQATT, CDR2 SNEGSKA (reference sequence). This chain's CDR3 is CSARGRDRKATNEKLFF. The DNA for the CDR3 is TGCAGTGCTAGAGGACGGGACAGGAAGGCAACTAATGAAAAACTGTTTTTT.

This clonotype was seen a few times. V and J are TRBV4-3 and TRBJ1-2; D unresolved. The ends were cut back, 0 bases at V and 1 base at J, with 9 bases in the middle. Germline V CDR1 and CDR2: LGHNA, YSLEER. The CDR3 totals 15 residues. CDR3 sequence: CASSQDLASNYGYTF. In DNA form, the CDR3 reads TGCGCCAGCAGCCAAGATCTAGCCAGTAACTATGGCTACACCTTC.

V and J are TRBV7-2 and TRBJ2-4, with TRBD2 as a possible D gene (5 bases). The J call is doubtful: the DNA matches TRBJ2-5 better. The CDR3 sequence is 15 residues long. The V gene's germline CDR1 is SGHTA and CDR2 FQGNSA. CDR3: CASSLNPYGVETQYF. DNA of the CDR3: TGTGCCAGCAGCTTAAACCCCTACGGGGTAGAGACCCAGTACTTC.

This chain connects TRBV20-1 to TRBJ1-6; D remains unclear. The germline V gene encodes CDR1 DFQATT and CDR2 SNEGSKA (reference sequence). V lost 1 base and J 5 bases, leaving 6 bases between the germline ends. The CDR3 extends over 13 amino acids. CDR3 DNA: TGCAGTGCTAGAGTGGGAAATAATTCACCCCTCCACTTT. Its translation: CSARVGNNSPLHF.